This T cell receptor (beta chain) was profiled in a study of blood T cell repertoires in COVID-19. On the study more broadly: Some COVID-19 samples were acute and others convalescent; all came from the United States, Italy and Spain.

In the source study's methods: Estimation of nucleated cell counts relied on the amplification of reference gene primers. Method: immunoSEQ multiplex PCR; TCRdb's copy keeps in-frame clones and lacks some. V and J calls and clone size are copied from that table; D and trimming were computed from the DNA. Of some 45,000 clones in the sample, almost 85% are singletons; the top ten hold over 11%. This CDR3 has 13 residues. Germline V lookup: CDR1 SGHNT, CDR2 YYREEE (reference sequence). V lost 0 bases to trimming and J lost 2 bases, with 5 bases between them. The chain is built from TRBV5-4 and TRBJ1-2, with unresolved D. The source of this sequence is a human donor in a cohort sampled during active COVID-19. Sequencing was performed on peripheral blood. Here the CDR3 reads CASSLAGNYGYTF. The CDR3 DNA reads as TGTGCCAGCAGCTTGGCGGGGAACTATGGCTACACCTTC.